The clone carrying this TCR beta chain has just a few counts. Within the sample, other DNA sequences also encode this same CDR3. The data were obtained in a study of beta chain features in type 1 diabetes. Reverse transcribing all isolated RNA meant expressed TCRB transcripts were sequenced. The table came from immunoSEQ multiplex PCR; TCRdb's copy has only in-frame clones and leaves some out. Of over 700,000 clones in the sample, 17% were seen once. Markers CD45RO/CCR7/CD25/CD127/CD95/CD27 served to sort CD4+ naive, central memory, regulatory and stem cell-like memory cells. Germline assignment: CDR1 MNHEY and CDR2 SVGAGI. Losses at the gene ends were 0 bases for V and 7 bases for J; bases not matched to a gene: 4. The CDR3 runs to 14 residues.

The sequenced sample was naive CD4+ T cells from blood. This chain connects TRBV6-5 to TRBJ1-2; TRBD1 aligns across 8 bases. This TCR derives from a woman aged 18-29 years in good health. The CDR3 here is CASSYSGTGGGYTF. In nucleotides, the CDR3 is TGTGCCAGCAGTTACTCGGGGACAGGCGGTGGCTACACCTTC.